This TCR beta chain was identified during a study of Graves' ophthalmopathy and Graves' hyperthyroidism. General study results and limits: The blood repertoire also included most expanded thyroid clonotypes above 0.001 frequency.

RNA transcripts served as template for amplifying TCR beta CDR3 sequences. Following a first-round RT-PCR that used HTBI primers, a second-round multiplex PCR was carried out. TCRdb reprocessed the multiplex PCR reads via MiXCR and lists one record per CDR3 protein. Among roughly 500,000 distinct CDR3 sequences, 14% were seen once, and the ten largest hold more than 8.5%. The CDR3 contains 14 residues. V lost 5 bases to trimming and J lost 4 bases, with 14 bases between them. The diagnostic workup employed clinical symptoms, serum thyroxine, TRAb, thyroid ultrasound and orbital computed tomography. This clonotype was detected ten times or more. Its antigen remains unidentified.

The source is a woman aged 25 to 39 with Graves' ophthalmopathy. Sequenced sample: blood. The chain couples TRBV12-3 or TRBV12-4 to TRBJ1-2, with D maybe TRBD1 (5 bases). CDR3 nucleotides: TGTGCCAGCAGTCTCGGGACCCTTACCTATGGCTACACCTTC. It yields the protein CASSLGTLTYGYTF.